These T cell receptor beta chains were read from a single sample in a study of post-analysis software for immune sequencing data. A single record per CDR3 protein comes from TCRdb applying MiXCR to the PCR reads. The sample lists 250,000 to 300,000 distinct CDR3 sequences, roughly a third occurring once. Sequencing was done on a sample of blood. The receptors stem from a girl aged 10 to 17 with multiple sclerosis. CDR3s include the opening cysteine and the closing phenylalanine or tryptophan. A D gene is named only where the DNA matches it firmly. For some rows the clone size is stated as once, few or many, or as a class when expanded; others skip it.

j_gene	d_gene	v_gene	abundance	CDR3aa	CDR3nt
TRBJ1-2	TRBD1	TRBV20-1	-	CSAPGGGNYGYTF	TGCAGTGCGCCAGGGGGCGGAAACTATGGCTACACCTTC
TRBJ1-5	-	TRBV20-1	many	CSARVGGTQPQHF	TGCAGTGCTAGAGTGGGGGGCACTCAGCCCCAGCATTTT
TRBJ2-3	TRBD2	TRBV10-3	-	CAIRTGTNTDTQYF	TGTGCCATACGCACCGGGACTAACACAGATACGCAGTATTTT
TRBJ2-3	TRBD1	TRBV5-1	-	CASSGGQGADTQYF	TGCGCCAGCAGCGGCGGACAGGGCGCAGATACGCAGTATTTT
TRBJ2-4	-	TRBV20-1	many	CSAPLPGQNIQYF	TGCAGTGCACCCCTCCCAGGGCAAAACATTCAGTACTTC
TRBJ1-6	-	TRBV18	few	CASSPKVQSSYNSPLHF	TGTGCCAGCTCACCAAAAGTACAGAGCTCCTATAATTCACCCCTCCACTTT
TRBJ1-5	-	TRBV10-2	-	CASRTDSGVSNQPQHF	TGCGCCAGCAGGACGGACAGTGGGGTTAGCAATCAGCCCCAGCATTTT
TRBJ2-1	-	TRBV3-1	many	CASSQWSGGDNEQFF	TGTGCCAGCAGCCAATGGAGCGGAGGGGACAATGAGCAGTTCTTC
TRBJ2-7	-	TRBV10-3	many	CAIGGTSYEQYF	TGTGCCATCGGCGGGACCTCCTACGAGCAGTACTTC
TRBJ2-3	-	TRBV11-2	many	CASSLFSADTQYF	TGTGCCAGCAGCTTATTTTCAGCAGATACGCAGTATTTT
TRBJ2-4	-	TRBV20-1	-	CSAQDGPLNIQYF	TGCAGTGCACAGGACGGTCCTCTAAACATTCAGTACTTC
TRBJ1-3	-	TRBV4-1	few	CASSPSGSSGNTIYF	TGCGCCAGCAGCCCTTCCGGCAGCTCTGGAAACACCATATATTTT
TRBJ1-2	-	TRBV9	-	CASSLTGVDYGYTF	TGTGCCAGCAGCCTCACGGGGGTCGACTATGGCTACACCTTC
TRBJ2-3	-	TRBV24-1	many	CATSPDDPFSTDTQYF	TGTGCCACCAGCCCGGATGACCCTTTTAGCACAGATACGCAGTATTTT
TRBJ1-1	-	TRBV29-1	once	CSAGPRGTEAFF	TGCAGCGCCGGGCCCAGGGGAACTGAAGCTTTCTTT
TRBJ2-3	TRBD1	TRBV6-5	-	CATGGDRGRNTQYF	TGTGCCACCGGAGGGGACAGGGGGCGGAATACGCAGTATTTT
TRBJ2-7	-	TRBV14	many	CASSQSLGLPSYEQYF	TGTGCCAGCAGCCAGAGTTTGGGACTGCCCTCCTACGAGCAGTACTTC
TRBJ2-5	TRBD2	TRBV29-1	-	CSVGLADEQETQYF	TGCAGCGTTGGTCTAGCGGACGAACAAGAGACCCAGTACTTC
TRBJ1-2	-	TRBV29-1	-	CSVEAHGEIYGYTF	TGCAGCGTTGAAGCCCATGGGGAAATCTATGGCTACACCTTC
TRBJ2-3	TRBD2	TRBV20-1	-	CSAPLSGGRHSSTDTQYF	TGCAGTGCCCCTCTTAGCGGGGGGCGCCATTCTAGCACAGATACGCAGTATTTT
TRBJ1-4	TRBD1	TRBV4-1	-	CASSQVPGGNEKLFF	TGCGCCAGCAGCCAAGTACCAGGGGGAAATGAAAAACTGTTTTTT
TRBJ1-2	-	TRBV4-1	-	CASSRGGRLGYTF	TGCGCCAGCAGCCGAGGGGGACGATTGGGGTACACCTTC
TRBJ1-1	-	TRBV18	few	CASSPRRQVSRDTEAFF	TGTGCCAGCTCGCCGAGAAGACAGGTGTCGAGGGACACTGAAGCTTTCTTT
TRBJ1-1	-	TRBV3-1	-	CASSLDPRLGTEAFF	TGTGCCAGCAGCCTAGACCCCCGGCTGGGTACTGAAGCTTTCTTT
TRBJ2-7	TRBD1	TRBV7-3	few	CASSLKPGQRSYEQYF	TGTGCCAGCAGCCTAAAGCCGGGACAGAGATCCTACGAGCAGTACTTC
TRBJ2-6	TRBD1	TRBV5-1	-	CASSLIPGGRQAFSGANVLNF	TGCGCCAGCAGCTTGATCCCAGGGGGCCGCCAAGCCTTCTCTGGGGCCAACGTCCTGAACTTC
TRBJ1-2	TRBD1	TRBV28	many	CASSLQRTGYGYTF	TGTGCCAGCAGTTTACAACGGACAGGGTATGGCTACACCTTC
TRBJ1-4	-	TRBV6-6	few	CASSPRGVGGEKLFF	TGTGCCAGCAGTCCCCGGGGGGTGGGCGGTGAAAAACTGTTTTTT
TRBJ2-1	-	TRBV12-3/TRBV12-4	many	CASSPGQIRYSYNEQFF	TGTGCCAGCAGCCCTGGACAGATTAGGTATTCCTACAATGAGCAGTTCTTC
TRBJ1-1	-	TRBV12-3/TRBV12-4	few	CASSLQGRGRTEAFF	TGTGCCAGCAGCCTCCAGGGTCGAGGACGCACTGAAGCTTTCTTT
TRBJ2-1	-	TRBV2	-	CASSPRQFSSYNEQFF	TGTGCCAGCAGCCCCAGACAGTTTAGCTCCTACAATGAGCAGTTCTTC
TRBJ2-1	TRBD2	TRBV3-1	many	CASSHTSGRLSYNEQFF	TGTGCCAGCAGCCACACTAGCGGGAGACTCTCCTACAATGAGCAGTTCTTC
TRBJ2-7	TRBD2	TRBV20-1	-	CSAREGGSTYEQYF	TGCAGTGCTAGAGAAGGCGGGAGTACCTACGAGCAGTACTTC
TRBJ2-1	TRBD2	TRBV4-1	many	CASSQLAGGSYNEQFF	TGCGCCAGCAGCCAATTAGCGGGGGGATCCTACAATGAGCAGTTCTTC
TRBJ2-4	TRBD2	TRBV5-6	many	CASSLGTSGAKNIQYF	TGTGCCAGCAGCCTCGGGACTAGCGGGGCCAAAAACATTCAGTACTTC
TRBJ2-3	TRBD1	TRBV9	many	CASSVETGGTDTQYF	TGTGCCAGCAGCGTAGAAACAGGGGGCACAGATACGCAGTATTTT
TRBJ1-2	TRBD1	TRBV2	few	CASGGDRRYGYTF	TGTGCCAGCGGGGGGGACAGACGATATGGCTACACCTTC
TRBJ2-3	TRBD2	TRBV20-1	few	CSAFARAGGRDTQYF	TGCAGTGCCTTCGCCCGGGCGGGAGGCCGGGATACGCAGTATTTT
TRBJ2-5	TRBD2	TRBV5-1	many	CASSLVLAGMETQYF	TGCGCCAGCAGCTTGGTACTAGCGGGGATGGAGACCCAGTACTTC
TRBJ2-3	-	TRBV3-1	few	CASSQEGLSGGVDTQYF	TGTGCCAGCAGCCAAGAAGGTCTTAGCGGAGGGGTGGATACGCAGTATTTT
TRBJ1-1	-	TRBV29-1	once	CSVEARLNTEAFF	TGCAGCGTTGAAGCGCGGCTGAACACTGAAGCTTTCTTT
TRBJ1-1	-	TRBV2	few	CASSATGNEAFF	TGTGCCAGCAGTGCGACGGGTAATGAAGCTTTCTTT
TRBJ2-1	-	TRBV5-1	many	CASSERGKQFF	TGCGCCAGCAGCGAAAGGGGAAAGCAGTTCTTC
TRBJ2-3	-	TRBV29-1	many	CSVVKAHEGDTQYF	TGCAGCGTCGTTAAGGCCCACGAGGGAGATACGCAGTATTTT
TRBJ2-6	-	TRBV4-3	-	CASSLGDLSGANVRTF	TGCGCCAGCAGCCTTGGGGACCTCTCTGGGGCCAACGTCCGGACTTTC
TRBJ2-3	-	TRBV20-1	-	CSATTSPLADTQYF	TGCAGTGCTACTACTAGCCCCCTCGCGGATACGCAGTATTTT
TRBJ1-2	-	TRBV5-1	once	CASSPEVPGYTF	TGCGCCAGCAGCCCGGAGGTTCCTGGCTACACCTTC
TRBJ2-5	TRBD2	TRBV20-1	many	CSVAGGKETQYF	TGCAGTGTAGCGGGGGGGAAAGAGACCCAGTACTTC
TRBJ2-5	-	TRBV27	many	CASSLVRGAQETQYF	TGTGCCAGCAGTTTGGTAAGGGGCGCCCAAGAGACCCAGTACTTC
TRBJ2-2	TRBD1	TRBV7-2	few	CASSFGTGGLANTGELFF	TGTGCCAGCAGCTTCGGGACAGGGGGCCTCGCGAACACCGGGGAGCTGTTTTTT
TRBJ2-6	TRBD2	TRBV5-5	-	CASSLNIAGIPGANVLTF	TGTGCCAGCAGCTTAAACATAGCGGGTATACCTGGGGCCAACGTCCTGACTTTC
TRBJ2-1	-	TRBV11-3	many	CASSSDREDEQFF	TGTGCCAGCAGCTCTGACAGGGAGGATGAGCAGTTCTTC
TRBJ2-3	-	TRBV4-1	many	CASSQGTLAVADTQYF	TGCGCCAGCAGCCAAGGGACCCTGGCAGTCGCAGATACGCAGTATTTT
TRBJ2-7	-	TRBV10-2	-	CASSESMRGQYF	TGCGCCAGCAGTGAGTCGATGCGTGGGCAGTACTTC